This entry lists 3 T cell receptor beta chains sequenced from one sample in a study of vaccination effects on CD4 cells after COVID-19. Clones were sequenced by immunoSEQ multiplex PCR, and TCRdb holds only the in-frame ones, with some missing. The table has some 70,000 clones, 75% to 85% seen once. ViraFEST expansion of antigen-specific CD4+ T cells with viral peptide pools preceded sequencing. The authors isolated CD4+ T cells after 9 to 10 days of culture. Participants completed two doses of the BNT162b2 or mRNA-1273 vaccine. Their cognate antigens are unknown. This material consisted of CD4+ T cells from PBMCs cultured with HCoV-229E spike peptides, taken after COVID-19 vaccination. Every receptor here comes from a human donor who received a COVID-19 vaccine.

The chain links TRBV2 to TRBJ1-5, with D uncertain. Germline CDR1 is SNHLY and CDR2 is FYNNEI. The CDR3 has 13 residues. V was shortened by 6 bases and J by 6 bases, with 12 bases between the two germline ends. CDR3 sequence reads: CASRWGEGQPQHF. DNA for the CDR3: TGTGCCAGCAGGTGGGGAGAGGGTCAGCCCCAGCATTTT. The complete variable domain, with remaining parts taken from reference TRBV2 and TRBJ1-5, reads EPEVTQTPSHQVTQMGQEVILRCVPISNHLYFYWYRQILGQKVEFLVSFYNNEISEKSEIFDDQFSVERPDGSNFTLKIRSTKLEDSAMYFCASRWGEGQPQHFGDGTRLSIL.

The V call is TRBV12-5, the J call TRBJ2-2; D uncertain. Between the trimmed V and J ends, which lost 1 base and 1 base, there was a span of 4 bases. The CDR3 sequence is 14 residues long. Germline V gene sequence: CDR1 LGHNT, CDR2 FRNRAP. CDR3 bases: TGTGCTAGTGGTTTGGAGTGGAACACCGGGGAGCTGTTTTTT. This encodes CASGLEWNTGELFF.

The chain links TRBV5-1 to TRBJ1-1; D perhaps matches TRBD1 (5 bases). V was pared by 2 bases and J by 1 base, with 9 bases between. The CDR3 is 14 amino acids. CDR1 is SGHRS and CDR2 is YFSETQ in the germline V gene. DNA for the CDR3: TGCGCCAGCAGCTTAAGACAGTCGAACACTGAAGCTTTCTTT. Translating gives CASSLRQSNTEAFF.